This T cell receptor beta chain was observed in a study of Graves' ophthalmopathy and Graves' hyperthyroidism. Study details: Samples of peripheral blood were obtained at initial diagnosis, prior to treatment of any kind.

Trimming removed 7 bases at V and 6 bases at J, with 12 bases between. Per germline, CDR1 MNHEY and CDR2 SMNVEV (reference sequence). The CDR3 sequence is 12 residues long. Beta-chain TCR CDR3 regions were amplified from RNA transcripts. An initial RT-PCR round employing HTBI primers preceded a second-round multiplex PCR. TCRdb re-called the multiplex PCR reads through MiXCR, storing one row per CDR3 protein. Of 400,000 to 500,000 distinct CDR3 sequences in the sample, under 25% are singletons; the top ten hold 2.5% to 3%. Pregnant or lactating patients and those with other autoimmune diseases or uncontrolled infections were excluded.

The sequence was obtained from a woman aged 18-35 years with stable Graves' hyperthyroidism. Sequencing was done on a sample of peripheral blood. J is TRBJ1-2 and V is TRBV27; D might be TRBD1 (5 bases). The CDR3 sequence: CASTQGVDGYTF. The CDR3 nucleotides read TGTGCCAGCACCCAAGGGGTTGATGGCTACACCTTC.